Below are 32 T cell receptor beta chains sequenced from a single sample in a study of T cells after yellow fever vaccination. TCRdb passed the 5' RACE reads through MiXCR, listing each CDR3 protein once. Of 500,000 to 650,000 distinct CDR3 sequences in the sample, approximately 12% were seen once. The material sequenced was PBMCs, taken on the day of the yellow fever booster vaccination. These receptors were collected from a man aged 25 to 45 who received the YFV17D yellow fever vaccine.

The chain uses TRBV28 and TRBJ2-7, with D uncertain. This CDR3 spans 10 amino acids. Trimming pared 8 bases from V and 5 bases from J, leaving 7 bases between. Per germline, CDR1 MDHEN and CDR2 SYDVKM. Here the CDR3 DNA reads TGTGCCAGCGGATTGCACGAGCAGTACTTC. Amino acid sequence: CASGLHEQYF.

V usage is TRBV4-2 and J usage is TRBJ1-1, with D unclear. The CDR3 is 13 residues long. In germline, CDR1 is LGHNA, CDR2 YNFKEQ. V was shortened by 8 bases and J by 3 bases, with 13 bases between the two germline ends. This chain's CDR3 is CASRFTADTEAFF. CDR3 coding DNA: TGTGCCAGCCGATTTACGGCGGACACTGAAGCTTTCTTT.

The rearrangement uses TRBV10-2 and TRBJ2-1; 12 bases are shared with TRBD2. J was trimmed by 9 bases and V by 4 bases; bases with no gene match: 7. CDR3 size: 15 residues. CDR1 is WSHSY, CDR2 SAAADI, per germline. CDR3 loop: CASSAGTSGSLEQFF. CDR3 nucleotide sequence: TGCGCCAGCAGTGCCGGGACTAGCGGGTCTCTTGAGCAGTTCTTC.

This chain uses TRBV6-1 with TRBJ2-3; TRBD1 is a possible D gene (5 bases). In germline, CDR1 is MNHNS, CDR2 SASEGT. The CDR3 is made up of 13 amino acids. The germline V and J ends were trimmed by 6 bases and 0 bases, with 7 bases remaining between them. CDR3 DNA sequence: TGTGCCAGCAGGGACACTAGCACAGATACGCAGTATTTT. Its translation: CASRDTSTDTQYF.

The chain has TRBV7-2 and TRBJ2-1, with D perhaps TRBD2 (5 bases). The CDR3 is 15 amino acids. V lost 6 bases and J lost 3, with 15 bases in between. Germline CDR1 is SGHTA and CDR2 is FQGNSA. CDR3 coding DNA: TGTGCCAGCAGTCTGTTCGCGGGCAACTACAATGAGCAGTTCTTC. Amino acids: CASSLFAGNYNEQFF.

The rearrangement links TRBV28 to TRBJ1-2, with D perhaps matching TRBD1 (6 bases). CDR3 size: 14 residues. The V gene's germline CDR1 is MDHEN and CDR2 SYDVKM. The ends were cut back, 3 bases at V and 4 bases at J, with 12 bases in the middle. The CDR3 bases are TGTGCCAGCAGTTTGGGGAGGGGGACCTATGGCTACACCTTC. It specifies CASSLGRGTYGYTF.

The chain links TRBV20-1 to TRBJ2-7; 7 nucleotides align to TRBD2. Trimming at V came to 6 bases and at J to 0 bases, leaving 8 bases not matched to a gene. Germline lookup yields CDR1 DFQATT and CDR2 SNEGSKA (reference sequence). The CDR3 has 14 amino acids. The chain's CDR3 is CSAPQASGSYEQYF. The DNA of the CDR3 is TGCAGTGCCCCCCAGGCTAGCGGCTCCTACGAGCAGTACTTC.

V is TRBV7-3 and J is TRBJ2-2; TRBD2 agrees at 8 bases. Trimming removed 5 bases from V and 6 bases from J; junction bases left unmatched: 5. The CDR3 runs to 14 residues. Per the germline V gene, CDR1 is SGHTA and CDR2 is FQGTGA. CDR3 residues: CASSPMTSAGELFF. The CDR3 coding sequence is TGTGCCAGCAGCCCTATGACTAGCGCCGGGGAGCTGTTTTTT.

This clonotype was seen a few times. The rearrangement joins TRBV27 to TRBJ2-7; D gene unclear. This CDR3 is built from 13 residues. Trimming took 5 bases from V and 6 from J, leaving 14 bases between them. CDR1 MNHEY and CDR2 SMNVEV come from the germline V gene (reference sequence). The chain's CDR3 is CASSPPLSSEQYF. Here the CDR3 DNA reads TGTGCCAGCAGTCCCCCTTTGAGCAGCGAGCAGTACTTC.

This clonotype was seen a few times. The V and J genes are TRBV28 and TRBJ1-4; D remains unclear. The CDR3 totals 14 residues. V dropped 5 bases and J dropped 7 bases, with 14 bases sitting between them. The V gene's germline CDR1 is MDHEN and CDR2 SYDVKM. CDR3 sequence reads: CASSRGMEGEKLFF. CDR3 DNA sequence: TGTGCCAGCAGTCGAGGAATGGAGGGTGAAAAACTGTTTTTT.

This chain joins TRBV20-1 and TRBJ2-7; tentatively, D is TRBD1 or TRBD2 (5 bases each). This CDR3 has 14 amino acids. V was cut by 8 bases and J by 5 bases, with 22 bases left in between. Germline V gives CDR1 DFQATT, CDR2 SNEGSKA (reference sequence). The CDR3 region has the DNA TGCAGTCCCCGCCGGGACGATTTTACCGACGAGCAGTACTTC. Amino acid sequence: CSPRRDDFTDEQYF.

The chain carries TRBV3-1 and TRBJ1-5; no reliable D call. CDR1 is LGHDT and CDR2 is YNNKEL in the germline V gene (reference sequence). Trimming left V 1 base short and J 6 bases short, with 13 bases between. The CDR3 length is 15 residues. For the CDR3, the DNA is TGTGCCAGCAGCCAAGGAGGTAATACCGGTCAGCCCCAGCATTTT. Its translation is CASSQGGNTGQPQHF.

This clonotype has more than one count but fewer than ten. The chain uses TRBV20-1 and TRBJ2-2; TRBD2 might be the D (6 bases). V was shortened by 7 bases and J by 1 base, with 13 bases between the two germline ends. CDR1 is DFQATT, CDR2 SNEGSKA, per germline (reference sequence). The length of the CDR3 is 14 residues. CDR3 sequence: CSVPSGQNTGELFF. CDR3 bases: TGCAGTGTTCCCAGCGGGCAGAACACCGGGGAGCTGTTTTTT.

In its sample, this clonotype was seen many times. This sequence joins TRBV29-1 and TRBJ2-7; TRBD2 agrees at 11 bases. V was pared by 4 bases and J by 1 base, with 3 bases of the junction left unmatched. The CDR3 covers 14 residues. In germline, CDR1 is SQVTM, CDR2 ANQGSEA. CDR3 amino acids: CSVVASGRSYEQYF. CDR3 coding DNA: TGCAGCGTTGTGGCTAGCGGGAGGTCCTACGAGCAGTACTTC.

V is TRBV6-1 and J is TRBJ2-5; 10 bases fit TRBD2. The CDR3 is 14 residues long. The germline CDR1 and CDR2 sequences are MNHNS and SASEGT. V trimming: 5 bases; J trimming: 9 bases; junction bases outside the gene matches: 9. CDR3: CASSPLAGGYSQYF. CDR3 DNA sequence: TGTGCCAGCAGTCCCTTAGCGGGAGGTTATTCCCAGTACTTC.

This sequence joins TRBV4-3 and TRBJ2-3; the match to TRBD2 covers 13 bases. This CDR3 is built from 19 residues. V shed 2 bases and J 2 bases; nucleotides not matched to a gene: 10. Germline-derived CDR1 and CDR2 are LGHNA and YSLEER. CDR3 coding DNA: TGCGCCAGCAGCCAACTATCCGGGACTAGCGGGACGTACACAGATACGCAGTATTTT. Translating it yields CASSQLSGTSGTYTDTQYF.

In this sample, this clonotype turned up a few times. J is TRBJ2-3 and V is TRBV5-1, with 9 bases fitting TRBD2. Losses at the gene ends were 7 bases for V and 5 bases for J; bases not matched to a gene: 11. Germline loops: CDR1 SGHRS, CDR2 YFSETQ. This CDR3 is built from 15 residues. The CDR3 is CASLKGGRAKDTQYF. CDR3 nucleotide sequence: TGCGCCAGCCTTAAGGGCGGGAGGGCCAAAGATACGCAGTATTTT.

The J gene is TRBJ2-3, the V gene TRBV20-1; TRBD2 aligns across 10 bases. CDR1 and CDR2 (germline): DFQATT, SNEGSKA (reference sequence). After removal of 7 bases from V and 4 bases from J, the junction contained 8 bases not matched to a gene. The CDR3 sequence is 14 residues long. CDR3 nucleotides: TGCAGTGTGGTAGCGGGAGGAGGAGCAGATACGCAGTATTTT. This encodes CSVVAGGGADTQYF.

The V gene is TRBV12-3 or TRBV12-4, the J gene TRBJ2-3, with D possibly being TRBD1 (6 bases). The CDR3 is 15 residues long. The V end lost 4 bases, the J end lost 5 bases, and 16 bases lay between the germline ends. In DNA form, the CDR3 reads TGTGCCAGCAGTTCACAGGGAAGGGTGAGAGATACGCAGTATTTT. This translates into CASSSQGRVRDTQYF.

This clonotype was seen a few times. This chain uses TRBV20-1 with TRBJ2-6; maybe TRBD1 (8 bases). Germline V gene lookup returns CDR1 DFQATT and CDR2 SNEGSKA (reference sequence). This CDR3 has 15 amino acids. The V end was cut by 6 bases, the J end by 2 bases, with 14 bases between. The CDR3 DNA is TGCAGTGCCCACAGGGGGGGGCCTGGGGCCAACGTCCTGACTTTC. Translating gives CSAHRGGPGANVLTF.

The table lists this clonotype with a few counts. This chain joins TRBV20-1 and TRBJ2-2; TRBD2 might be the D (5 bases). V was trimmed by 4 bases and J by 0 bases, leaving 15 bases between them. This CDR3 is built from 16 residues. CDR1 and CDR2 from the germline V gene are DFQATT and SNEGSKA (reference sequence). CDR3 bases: TGCAGTGCTACTGACGGACTGTACGCGAACACCGGGGAGCTGTTTTTT. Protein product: CSATDGLYANTGELFF.

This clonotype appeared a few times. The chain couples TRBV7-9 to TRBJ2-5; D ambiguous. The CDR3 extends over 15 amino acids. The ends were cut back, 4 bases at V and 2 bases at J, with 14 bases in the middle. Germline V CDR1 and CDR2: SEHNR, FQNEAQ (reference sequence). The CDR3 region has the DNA TGTGCCAGCAGCTCGAACCTAGGGTTACAAGAGACCCAGTACTTC. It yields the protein CASSSNLGLQETQYF.

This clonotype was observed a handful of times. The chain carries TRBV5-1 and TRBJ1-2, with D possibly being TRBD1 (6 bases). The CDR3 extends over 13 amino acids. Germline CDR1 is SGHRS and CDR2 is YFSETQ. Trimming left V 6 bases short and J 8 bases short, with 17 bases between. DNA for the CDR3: TGCGCCAGCACCGGGGGGCCCCTTGGGGGCTACACCTTC. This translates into CASTGGPLGGYTF.

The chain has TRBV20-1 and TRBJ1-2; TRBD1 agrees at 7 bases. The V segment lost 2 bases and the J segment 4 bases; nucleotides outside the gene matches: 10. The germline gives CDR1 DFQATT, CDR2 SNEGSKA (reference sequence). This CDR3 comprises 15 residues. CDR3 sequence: CSARLEGAIGYGYTF. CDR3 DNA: TGCAGTGCTAGATTGGAGGGGGCTATCGGCTATGGCTACACCTTC.

CDR3 coding DNA: TGCAGTGCTATAGTGGTCGCTAGCACAGATACGCAGTATTTT. As protein: CSAIVVASTDTQYF. The V call is TRBV20-1, the J call TRBJ2-3; D gene ambiguous. This CDR3 contains 14 residues. V lost 4 bases, J lost 0 bases, and 11 bases lay in between. Germline loops: CDR1 DFQATT, CDR2 SNEGSKA (reference sequence).

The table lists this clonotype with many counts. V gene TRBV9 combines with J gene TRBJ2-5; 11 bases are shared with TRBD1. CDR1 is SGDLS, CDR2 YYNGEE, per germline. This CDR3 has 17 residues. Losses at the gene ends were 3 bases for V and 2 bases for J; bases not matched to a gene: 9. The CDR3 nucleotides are TGTGCCAGCAGCGAGGACAGGGGGCTAACGAGGCAAGAGACCCAGTACTTC. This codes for CASSEDRGLTRQETQYF. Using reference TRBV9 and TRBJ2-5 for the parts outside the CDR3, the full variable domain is DSGVTQTPKHLITATGQRVTLRCSPRSGDLSVYWYQQSLDQGLQFLIQYYNGEERAKGNILERFSAQQFPDLHSELNLSSLELGDSALYFCASSEDRGLTRQETQYFGPGTRLLVL.

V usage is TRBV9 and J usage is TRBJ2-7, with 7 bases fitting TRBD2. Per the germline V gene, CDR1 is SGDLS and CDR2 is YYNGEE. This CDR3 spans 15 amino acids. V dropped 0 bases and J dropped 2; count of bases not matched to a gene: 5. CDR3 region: CASSVGSSGAYEQYF. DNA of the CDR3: TGTGCCAGCAGCGTAGGGTCTAGCGGAGCCTACGAGCAGTACTTC.

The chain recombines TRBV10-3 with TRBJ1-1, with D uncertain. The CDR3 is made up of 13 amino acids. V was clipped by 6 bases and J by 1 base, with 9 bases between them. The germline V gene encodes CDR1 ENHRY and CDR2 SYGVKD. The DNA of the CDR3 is TGTGCCATCAGCCCTCGAGAGAACACTGAAGCTTTCTTT. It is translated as CAISPRENTEAFF.

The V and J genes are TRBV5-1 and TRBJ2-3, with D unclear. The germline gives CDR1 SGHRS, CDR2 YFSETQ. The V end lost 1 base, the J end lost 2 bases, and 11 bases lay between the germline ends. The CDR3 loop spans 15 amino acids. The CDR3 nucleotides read TGCGCCAGCAGCTTGAGTATCCGCCCCACAGATACGCAGTATTTT. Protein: CASSLSIRPTDTQYF.

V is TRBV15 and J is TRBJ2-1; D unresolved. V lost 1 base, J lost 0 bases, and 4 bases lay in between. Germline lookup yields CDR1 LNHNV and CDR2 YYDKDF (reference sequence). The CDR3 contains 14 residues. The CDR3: CATSRASSYNEQFF. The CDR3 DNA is TGTGCCACCAGCAGAGCCAGCTCCTACAATGAGCAGTTCTTC.

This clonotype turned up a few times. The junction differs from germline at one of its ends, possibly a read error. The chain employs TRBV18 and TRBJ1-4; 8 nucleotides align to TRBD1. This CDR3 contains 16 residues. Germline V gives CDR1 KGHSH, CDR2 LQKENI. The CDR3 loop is CASSPARGLTNGKLFF. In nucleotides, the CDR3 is TGTGCCAGCTCACCAGCCAGGGGGCTTACTAATGGAAAACTGTTTTTT.

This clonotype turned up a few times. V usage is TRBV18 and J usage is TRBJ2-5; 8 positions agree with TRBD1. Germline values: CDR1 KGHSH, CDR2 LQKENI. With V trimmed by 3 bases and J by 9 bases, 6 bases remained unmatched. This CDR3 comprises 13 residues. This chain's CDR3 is CASSPRGPTPQYF. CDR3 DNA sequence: TGTGCCAGCTCACCCAGGGGGCCTACGCCCCAGTACTTC.